This T cell receptor (beta chain) is drawn from a study of control samples from healthy donors and cancer patients. Germline V lookup: CDR1 LNHDA, CDR2 SQIVND (reference sequence). This CDR3 comprises 14 residues. V lost 10 bases and J lost 7; bases outside the gene matches: 14. This table comes from immunoSEQ multiplex PCR, and its TCRdb copy is limited to in-frame clones, with some not included. The sample contains more than 85,000 clones, 75% to 90% of which appear only once. The rearrangement links TRBV19 to TRBJ1-2; 8 nucleotides agree with TRBD1. Sequenced input: blood. This clonotype was sampled from a woman in her fifties or sixties in good health. The DNA of the CDR3 is TGTGCCACGCGGACCTCGGACAGGGTTGGTGGCTACACCTTC. Translating gives CATRTSDRVGGYTF.